This T cell receptor beta chain was found in a study of T-cell memory formation after mild COVID-19. Regarding this clonotype: Its target is not known.

Study findings and constraints: Clones that shrank (day 15 to 85) were balanced CD4/CD8, whereas later expanders leaned CD4+. The pre-infection memory compartment contained some responding clones, suggesting cross-reactive memory joined. In second-wave clones peaking day 37, SARS-CoV-2 specificity remained unconfirmed.

The authors produced TCR alpha and TCR beta cDNA libraries with sample barcodes and UMIs by 5'RACE using constant-segment primers. TCRdb fed the 5' RACE reads into MiXCR, producing one record per CDR3 protein. The sample holds a few hundred thousand distinct CDR3 sequences, around an eighth seen once. CDR1 and CDR2 from the germline V gene are SGHRS and YFSETQ. Trimming stripped 1 base from V and 7 bases from J, with 18 bases between. There are 16 residues in the CDR3. The receptor was isolated from a man younger than 30 who had mild COVID-19 (a few samples of this study predate the infection). Cell type and time point are not known. V usage is TRBV5-1 and J usage is TRBJ1-5; possible D gene TRBD1, 6 bases. Sample: PBMCs or a T cell subset sorted from them (not recorded which). The CDR3 DNA reads TGCGCCAGCAGCTTGCAGGGGCCAGGGTTTGGGCAGCCCCAGCATTTT. Amino acids: CASSLQGPGFGQPQHF.